Below, 27 T cell receptor beta chains from the same sample are listed, as sequenced in a study of identical twins. TCRdb analysed the 5' RACE reads with MiXCR anew, one entry per CDR3 protein. Here the sample spans hundreds of thousands of distinct CDR3 sequences, 20% to 25% being singletons. These data were also filed under a second study, of T cells expressing NK-cell markers.

The sequencing input was PBMCs. These receptors all stem from a woman in her late teens or twenties in good health.

The rearrangement joins TRBV12-3 or TRBV12-4 to TRBJ2-1, with 9 nucleotides matching TRBD2. J gave up 6 bases and V 1 base, and 10 bases lay outside the gene matches. The CDR3 contains 17 residues. CDR3 sequence: CASSLVSGSTFTNEQFF. CDR3 coding DNA: TGTGCCAGCAGTTTAGTTAGCGGGAGTACCTTTACCAATGAGCAGTTCTTC.

This rearrangement joins TRBV6-5 to TRBJ2-3; maybe TRBD2 (6 bases). CDR3 length: 16 amino acids. The germline CDR1 and CDR2 sequences are MNHEY and SVGAGI. V lost 2 bases to trimming and J lost 5 bases, with 17 bases between them. The DNA for the CDR3 is TGTGCCAGCAGTTACACTCTAGCGTCCCCGCGAGATACGCAGTATTTT. Encoded protein: CASSYTLASPRDTQYF.

This clonotype was detected a few times. V gene TRBV20-1 combines with J gene TRBJ2-2; 10 bases align to TRBD1. V lost 6 bases and J lost 7; bases outside the gene matches: 8. Germline CDR1 is DFQATT and CDR2 is SNEGSKA (reference sequence). There are 14 residues in the CDR3. Here the CDR3 DNA reads TGCAGTGCAGCCCGACAGGGGGCGGTCGGGGAGCTGTTTTTT. It specifies CSAARQGAVGELFF.

V and J are TRBV9 and TRBJ2-7, with TRBD1 matching 9 bases. Germline-derived CDR1 and CDR2 are SGDLS and YYNGEE. V lost 3 bases, J lost 2 bases, and 3 bases stayed unmatched. The CDR3 is made up of 14 amino acids. CDR3 DNA sequence: TGTGCCAGCAGCGCGGGACAGGGACCCTACGAGCAGTACTTC. Encoded protein: CASSAGQGPYEQYF.

The gene calls are TRBV5-1 and TRBJ2-1; 10 bases are a match to TRBD1. The length of the CDR3 is 16 residues. Germline V gene data show CDR1 as SGHRS and CDR2 as YFSETQ. The J segment lost 10 bases and the V segment lost 0 bases, leaving 10 bases of the junction unmatched. The chain's CDR3 is CASSLVSGTGAREQFF. Here the CDR3 DNA reads TGCGCCAGCAGCTTGGTTTCCGGGACAGGGGCTCGGGAGCAGTTCTTC.

This clonotype has more than one count but fewer than ten. V and J are TRBV7-3 and TRBJ2-3, with a possible D match to TRBD1 (5 bases). Germline CDR1 reads SGHTA; CDR2 reads FQGTGA. V was shortened by 2 bases and J by 6 bases, with 12 bases between the two germline ends. This CDR3 is built from 14 residues. In DNA, the CDR3 is TGTGCCAGCAGCTTAGTACTGACAGCCGATACGCAGTATTTT. As protein: CASSLVLTADTQYF. Together with reference TRBV7-3 and TRBJ2-3, the CDR3 gives the full variable domain: GAGVSQTPSNKVTEKGKYVELRCDPISGHTALYWYRQSLGQGPEFLIYFQGTGAADDSGLPNDRFFAVRPEGSVSTLKIQRTERGDSAVYLCASSLVLTADTQYFGPGTRLTVL.

This clonotype was seen ten or more times. J is TRBJ1-2 and V is TRBV2; D may be TRBD1 (5 bases). Looked up from germline, CDR1 is SNHLY and CDR2 is FYNNEI. The CDR3 totals 12 residues. The V end was cut by 6 bases, the J end by 3 bases, with 8 bases between. The DNA for the CDR3 is TGTGCCAGCAGCCGGGACGACTATGGCTACACCTTC. Translating gives CASSRDDYGYTF.

The rearrangement uses TRBV20-1 and TRBJ2-3; 7 bases map to TRBD2. The germline V gene encodes CDR1 DFQATT and CDR2 SNEGSKA (reference sequence). The junction had 9 bases not matched to a gene; V was cut back by 4 bases and J by 2 bases. The CDR3 consists of 15 residues. CDR3 in amino acids: CSAKRASGTTDTQYF. For the CDR3, the DNA is TGCAGTGCTAAGCGGGCTAGCGGAACCACAGATACGCAGTATTTT.

This chain connects TRBV20-1 to TRBJ2-1; 9 bases align to TRBD2. The V gene's germline CDR1 is DFQATT and CDR2 SNEGSKA (reference sequence). This CDR3 comprises 16 residues. With 0 bases clipped from V and 8 bases from J, the junction kept 11 bases outside the gene matches. In DNA form, the CDR3 reads TGCAGTGCTAGAGACCTTAGGACTAGCGCCGGGGATGAGCAGTTCTTC. This encodes CSARDLRTSAGDEQFF.

In nucleotides, the CDR3 is TGCGCCAGCATTGCGGACGCGAACACCGGGGAGCTGTTTTTT. Its translation: CASIADANTGELFF. The V call is TRBV5-1, the J call TRBJ2-2; unclear D gene. The CDR3 has 14 residues. Germline V lookup: CDR1 SGHRS, CDR2 YFSETQ. V was cut by 6 bases and J by 0 bases, with 9 bases left in between.

The genes are TRBV4-3 and TRBJ2-7; tentative D call: TRBD2 (6 bases). Trimming took 8 bases from V and 6 from J, leaving 11 bases between them. CDR1 LGHNA and CDR2 YSLEER come from the germline V gene. The CDR3 length is 11 residues. The CDR3 protein is CASSEGAEQYF. CDR3 in DNA: TGCGCCAGCTCGGAGGGAGCCGAGCAGTACTTC.

There are a few counts of this clonotype. An end of the junction differs from the germline gene, which may be a read error. This rearrangement joins TRBV12-3 or TRBV12-4 to TRBJ1-2; 7 bases map to TRBD1. The CDR3 is 13 residues long. CDR3 region: CASSEQGNFGYTF. As DNA, the CDR3 is TGTGCCAGCAGCGAACAGGGGAACTTTGGCTACACCTTC.

J is TRBJ2-7 and V is TRBV5-6, with D maybe TRBD1 (5 bases). CDR1 is SGHDT and CDR2 is YYEEEE in the germline V gene. Between the trimmed V and J ends, which lost 4 bases and 6 bases, there was a span of 8 bases. This CDR3 contains 11 residues. CDR3 in DNA: TGTGCCAGCAGCGGACAAATCGAGCAGTACTTC. This translates into CASSGQIEQYF.

This clonotype was detected a few times. The chain couples TRBV10-3 to TRBJ2-6; D is possibly TRBD1 or TRBD2 (5 bases each). Germline V gene lookup returns CDR1 ENHRY and CDR2 SYGVKD. The CDR3 is 16 residues long. V was clipped by 2 bases and J by 0 bases, with 8 bases between them. The CDR3 DNA sequence: TGTGCCATCAGTGAGGAGGGGTACTCTGGGGCCAACGTCCTGACTTTC. Protein product: CAISEEGYSGANVLTF.

This clonotype was counted only a few times. The V and J genes are TRBV12-5 and TRBJ1-1; D call uncertain. There are 13 residues in the CDR3. The germline gives CDR1 LGHNT, CDR2 FRNRAP. V lost 2 bases to trimming and J lost 0 bases, with 4 bases between them. The CDR3 DNA sequence: TGTGCTAGTGGTTTGACTGTGAACACTGAAGCTTTCTTT. Its protein product is CASGLTVNTEAFF.

V gene TRBV7-2 combines with J gene TRBJ2-3; D may be TRBD1 (5 bases). The CDR3 is 14 residues long. Trimming left V 6 bases short and J 5 bases short, with 15 bases between. Per the germline V gene, CDR1 is SGHTA and CDR2 is FQGNSA. DNA for the CDR3: TGTGCCAGCAGTCCTCAGGGTTTATTAGATACGCAGTATTTT. It yields the protein CASSPQGLLDTQYF.

For this clonotype: Mismatch with germline at one junction end may stem from a read error. The genes are TRBV7-6 and TRBJ2-5, with D unresolved. CDR1 is SGHVS, CDR2 FNYEAQ, per germline. This CDR3 is built from 14 residues. The CDR3: CASSLAWAKETQCF. The DNA of the CDR3 is TGTGCCAGCAGCTTGGCCTGGGCTAAAGAGACCCAGTGCTTC.

This CDR3 is CAISESGSGTGELFF. The CDR3 nucleotides read TGTGCCATCAGTGAGTCGGGGAGCGGCACCGGGGAGCTGTTTTTT. The V call is TRBV10-3, the J call TRBJ2-2, with D possibly matching TRBD2 (5 bases). The germline V gene encodes CDR1 ENHRY and CDR2 SYGVKD. V was trimmed by 0 bases and J by 4 bases, leaving 9 bases between them. The CDR3 consists of 15 residues.

The table lists this clonotype with a few counts. This rearrangement joins TRBV12-3 or TRBV12-4 to TRBJ2-3; maybe TRBD2 (5 bases). Trimming removed 6 bases at V and 1 base at J, with 14 bases between. This CDR3 has 15 residues. CDR3 sequence: CASRMSLVRTDTQYF. CDR3 nucleotides: TGTGCCAGCAGGATGTCACTAGTTCGCACAGATACGCAGTATTTT.

The CDR3 DNA follows: TGTGCCAGCATCGGGGGGTTCCACGAGCAGTACTTC. Translated: CASIGGFHEQYF. The chain joins TRBV27 to TRBJ2-7, with 7 bases lining up with TRBD2. CDR1 is MNHEY and CDR2 is SMNVEV in the germline V gene (reference sequence). V dropped 7 bases and J dropped 5; count of bases not matched to a gene: 5. CDR3 length equals 12 residues.

There are a few counts of this clonotype. The genes are TRBV12-3 or TRBV12-4 and TRBJ2-4; maybe TRBD2 (6 bases). Trimming took off 5 bases at V and 8 bases at J, with 28 bases between the two ends. This CDR3 has 18 residues. The CDR3 loop is CASSHESTRRESGDIQYF. Here the CDR3 DNA reads TGTGCCAGCAGTCACGAATCCACCCGGCGGGAAAGTGGGGACATTCAGTACTTC.

This clonotype was seen more than once but under ten times. V and J are TRBV5-1 and TRBJ1-1, with 9 positions matching TRBD1. V lost 0 bases, J lost 4 bases, and 4 bases stayed unmatched. CDR1 is SGHRS and CDR2 is YFSETQ in the germline V gene. This CDR3 contains 15 residues. CDR3 nucleotide sequence: TGCGCCAGCAGCTTGGCGGGACAGGGAGCCACTGAAGCTTTCTTT. Its protein product is CASSLAGQGATEAFF.

Only a few counts were recorded for this clonotype. The chain is built from TRBV19 and TRBJ2-7; 11 positions match TRBD2. Germline V gives CDR1 LNHDA, CDR2 SQIVND (reference sequence). The CDR3 has 16 residues. V shed 5 bases and J 3 bases; nucleotides not matched to a gene: 9. CDR3 in amino acids: CASSALASGRIYEQYF. DNA of the CDR3: TGTGCCAGTAGTGCCCTGGCTAGCGGGAGGATCTACGAGCAGTACTTC.

There are many counts of this clonotype. J is TRBJ1-5 and V is TRBV7-9, with a tentative D call TRBD1 (5 bases). Germline V gene lookup returns CDR1 SEHNR and CDR2 FQNEAQ (reference sequence). There are 13 residues in the CDR3. The V and J ends lost 4 bases and 7 bases respectively, with 11 bases between them. The DNA of the CDR3 is TGTGCCAGCAGCTGGGGACTCGGACAGCCCCAGCATTTT. Encoded protein: CASSWGLGQPQHF.

Ten or more counts support this clonotype. The chain is built from TRBV20-1 and TRBJ2-1; 9 bases map to TRBD2. In germline, CDR1 is DFQATT, CDR2 SNEGSKA (reference sequence). V lost 5 bases, J lost 5 bases, and 7 bases stayed unmatched. This CDR3 region has 14 residues. CDR3 protein: CSAPRREGHNEQFF. In DNA form, the CDR3 reads TGCAGTGCTCCAAGGCGGGAGGGCCACAATGAGCAGTTCTTC.

The chain carries TRBV6-2 or TRBV6-3 and TRBJ2-7; D call uncertain. This CDR3 region has 14 residues. The V and J ends lost 2 bases and 6 bases respectively, with 14 bases between them. Germline V gives CDR1 MNHEY, CDR2 SVGEGT. CDR3 sequence: CASSYQLSGREQYF. In DNA form, the CDR3 reads TGTGCCAGCAGTTACCAGCTCTCGGGCCGCGAGCAGTACTTC.

This clonotype appeared a few times. J is TRBJ2-5 and V is TRBV24-1; D is possibly TRBD1 (6 bases). Trimming cost V 3 bases and J 11 bases, with 12 bases left between them. In germline, CDR1 is KGHDR, CDR2 SFDVKD. This CDR3 contains 12 residues. CDR3 residues: CATSDGQSRQYF. CDR3 coding DNA: TGTGCCACCAGTGATGGACAGAGTCGTCAGTACTTC.